These T cell receptor beta chains were read from a single sample in a study of T cell repertoires in cytomegalovirus infection. TCRdb analysed the reads with MiXCR anew, one entry per CDR3 protein. The table shows about 230,000 distinct CDR3 sequences, with approximately 22% occurring only once. The sequenced sample was CD8+ T cells from PBMCs. The origin of the receptors is a human donor in good health (CMV status not recorded). Some clones in this sample may be carry-over from other donors' samples. Both conserved end residues are part of each CDR3. Fields, in order: V gene, D gene, J gene, clone size, CDR3 protein, CDR3 DNA. A D gene is named only where the DNA matches it firmly. Clone size is stated in some rows and not others, as once, few, many or a class when expanded.

v_call: TRBV27; d_call: -; j_call: TRBJ2-7; clone_size: few; cdr3_aa: CASSFAPGPGLVYEQYF; cdr3_nt: TGTGCCAGCAGTTTTGCCCCCGGCCCGGGGCTGGTCTACGAGCAGTACTTC
v_call: TRBV7-2; d_call: TRBD1; j_call: TRBJ2-3; clone_size: many; cdr3_aa: CASSLVVGTGGRGLFTDTQYF; cdr3_nt: TGTGCCAGCAGCTTAGTCGTCGGGACAGGGGGCCGGGGGCTATTCACAGATACGCAGTATTTT
v_call: TRBV7-9; d_call: -; j_call: TRBJ1-3; clone_size: many; cdr3_aa: CASSSTHRDPGNTIYF; cdr3_nt: TGTGCCAGCAGCTCTACTCACAGGGACCCTGGAAACACCATATATTTT
v_call: TRBV2; d_call: -; j_call: TRBJ2-3; clone_size: -; cdr3_aa: CASSAYMGDTQYF; cdr3_nt: TGTGCCAGCAGTGCCTACATGGGAGATACGCAGTATTTT
v_call: TRBV4-1; d_call: TRBD2; j_call: TRBJ2-1; clone_size: -; cdr3_aa: CASSQDDLAGGYNEQFF; cdr3_nt: TGCGCCAGCAGCCAAGATGATCTAGCGGGGGGTTACAATGAGCAGTTCTTC
v_call: TRBV7-6; d_call: TRBD1; j_call: TRBJ1-1; clone_size: few; cdr3_aa: CASSQGQGLTEAFF; cdr3_nt: TGTGCCAGCAGCCAAGGACAGGGTTTAACTGAAGCTTTCTTT
v_call: TRBV7-9; d_call: -; j_call: TRBJ2-7; clone_size: medium-sized; cdr3_aa: CASSSDEQVSYEQYF; cdr3_nt: TGTGCCAGCAGCTCGGACGAACAGGTTTCCTACGAGCAGTACTTC
v_call: TRBV12-3/TRBV12-4; d_call: TRBD2; j_call: TRBJ2-3; clone_size: -; cdr3_aa: CASSSWTSGITDTQYF; cdr3_nt: TGTGCCAGCAGTTCCTGGACTAGCGGGATCACAGATACGCAGTATTTT
v_call: TRBV7-9; d_call: -; j_call: TRBJ2-5; clone_size: many; cdr3_aa: CASSLNWGETQYF; cdr3_nt: TGTGCCAGCAGCTTAAATTGGGGAGAGACCCAGTACTTC
v_call: TRBV28; d_call: -; j_call: TRBJ1-2; clone_size: few; cdr3_aa: CASTLGWDGYTF; cdr3_nt: TGTGCCAGCACCTTGGGCTGGGATGGCTACACCTTC
v_call: TRBV7-8; d_call: -; j_call: TRBJ2-5; clone_size: many; cdr3_aa: CASSSRVGEETQYF; cdr3_nt: TGTGCCAGCAGCTCGAGGGTAGGAGAGGAGACCCAGTACTTC
v_call: TRBV7-2; d_call: -; j_call: TRBJ2-4; clone_size: many; cdr3_aa: CASSLAGDGNIQYF; cdr3_nt: TGTGCCAGCAGCTTAGCGGGGGACGGAAACATTCAGTACTTC
v_call: TRBV12-3/TRBV12-4; d_call: -; j_call: TRBJ1-1; clone_size: -; cdr3_aa: CASSQIRIMNTEAFF; cdr3_nt: TGTGCCAGCAGTCAAATACGGATAATGAACACTGAAGCTTTCTTT
v_call: TRBV6-6; d_call: -; j_call: TRBJ1-5; clone_size: many; cdr3_aa: CASSYTNQPQHF; cdr3_nt: TGTGCCAGCAGTTACACCAATCAGCCCCAGCATTTT
v_call: TRBV20-1; d_call: -; j_call: TRBJ1-1; clone_size: once; cdr3_aa: CSARVRDKGNTEAFF; cdr3_nt: TGCAGTGCTAGGGTCCGGGACAAGGGGAACACTGAAGCTTTCTTT
v_call: TRBV7-8; d_call: -; j_call: TRBJ2-7; clone_size: many; cdr3_aa: CASSYRSLGVEQYF; cdr3_nt: TGTGCCAGCAGTTACCGGTCCCTCGGGGTGGAGCAGTACTTC
v_call: TRBV5-6; d_call: -; j_call: TRBJ1-1; clone_size: -; cdr3_aa: CASSFPGRGTTNTEAFF; cdr3_nt: TGTGCCAGCAGCTTTCCGGGTCGGGGAACGACGAACACTGAAGCTTTCTTT
v_call: TRBV7-4; d_call: -; j_call: TRBJ1-1; clone_size: -; cdr3_aa: CASSPPQHPTEAFF; cdr3_nt: TGTGCCAGCAGCCCCCCTCAACATCCCACTGAAGCTTTCTTT
v_call: TRBV7-2; d_call: TRBD2; j_call: TRBJ2-1; clone_size: many; cdr3_aa: CASSSGLAGGPGNNEQFF; cdr3_nt: TGTGCCAGCAGCTCCGGACTAGCGGGGGGCCCGGGTAACAATGAGCAGTTCTTC
v_call: TRBV20-1; d_call: -; j_call: TRBJ2-2; clone_size: -; cdr3_aa: CSARPGVGTGELFF; cdr3_nt: TGCAGTGCTAGACCAGGGGTCGGCACCGGGGAGCTGTTTTTT
v_call: TRBV10-3; d_call: -; j_call: TRBJ1-2; clone_size: -; cdr3_aa: CAISELRATQTTGYGYTF; cdr3_nt: TGTGCCATCAGTGAGCTCCGGGCCACACAAACAACTGGATATGGCTACACCTTC
v_call: TRBV6-2/TRBV6-3; d_call: -; j_call: TRBJ2-7; clone_size: -; cdr3_aa: CASTLRVANPREQYF; cdr3_nt: TGTGCCAGCACTTTACGTGTCGCCAACCCCCGGGAGCAGTACTTC
v_call: TRBV4-1; d_call: -; j_call: TRBJ2-3; clone_size: many; cdr3_aa: CASSPRDPLTDTQYF; cdr3_nt: TGCGCCAGCAGCCCCCGGGACCCCCTCACAGATACGCAGTATTTT
v_call: TRBV28; d_call: -; j_call: TRBJ1-6; clone_size: once; cdr3_aa: CASSLAGASPLHF; cdr3_nt: TGTGCCAGCAGTTTAGCAGGGGCTTCACCCCTCCACTTT
v_call: TRBV7-6; d_call: TRBD2; j_call: TRBJ2-7; clone_size: many; cdr3_aa: CASSYGLAGSYEQYF; cdr3_nt: TGTGCCAGCAGCTACGGACTAGCGGGCTCCTACGAGCAGTACTTC
v_call: TRBV7-9; d_call: -; j_call: TRBJ2-4; clone_size: many; cdr3_aa: CASSLPRQGKNIQYF; cdr3_nt: TGTGCCAGCAGCTTACCTCGTCAGGGCAAAAACATTCAGTACTTC
v_call: TRBV7-9; d_call: -; j_call: TRBJ2-5; clone_size: many; cdr3_aa: CASSLVLRGQETQYF; cdr3_nt: TGTGCCAGCAGCTTGGTGCTACGCGGGCAAGAGACCCAGTACTTC
v_call: TRBV7-9; d_call: TRBD1; j_call: TRBJ2-1; clone_size: many; cdr3_aa: CASRYRDRGSYNEQFF; cdr3_nt: TGTGCCAGCAGATACCGGGACAGGGGCTCCTACAATGAGCAGTTCTTC
v_call: TRBV12-3/TRBV12-4; d_call: -; j_call: TRBJ1-1; clone_size: few; cdr3_aa: CASSSLWNTEAFF; cdr3_nt: TGTGCCAGCAGTTCCCTGTGGAACACTGAAGCTTTCTTT
v_call: TRBV20-1; d_call: -; j_call: TRBJ1-5; clone_size: -; cdr3_aa: CSAQFGPGEVQPQHF; cdr3_nt: -
v_call: TRBV4-2; d_call: -; j_call: TRBJ1-1; clone_size: few; cdr3_aa: CASSQATEAFF; cdr3_nt: TGTGCCAGCAGCCAAGCGACAGAGGCTTTCTTT
v_call: TRBV6-6; d_call: -; j_call: TRBJ2-7; clone_size: -; cdr3_aa: CASSVRAPLGDEQYF; cdr3_nt: TGTGCCAGCAGTGTCCGGGCACCCCTGGGGGACGAGCAGTACTTC
v_call: TRBV28; d_call: -; j_call: TRBJ1-1; clone_size: -; cdr3_aa: CASSYEVLNTEAFF; cdr3_nt: TGTGCCAGCAGTTATGAGGTCCTGAACACTGAAGCTTTCTTT
v_call: TRBV13; d_call: TRBD1; j_call: TRBJ2-7; clone_size: -; cdr3_aa: CASSWDRTYEQYF; cdr3_nt: TGTGCCAGCAGCTGGGACAGAACCTACGAGCAGTACTTC
v_call: TRBV14; d_call: -; j_call: TRBJ2-5; clone_size: -; cdr3_aa: CASSQAGATWGFQETQYF; cdr3_nt: TGTGCCAGCAGCCAGGCGGGCGCTACCTGGGGCTTTCAAGAGACCCAGTACTTC
v_call: TRBV5-1; d_call: TRBD1; j_call: TRBJ2-7; clone_size: many; cdr3_aa: CASSWGPGQYEQYF; cdr3_nt: TGCGCCAGCAGCTGGGGCCCGGGACAGTACGAGCAGTACTTC
v_call: TRBV19; d_call: -; j_call: TRBJ2-7; clone_size: many; cdr3_aa: CASREGYEQYF; cdr3_nt: TGTGCCAGTCGTGAAGGGTACGAGCAGTACTTC
v_call: TRBV2; d_call: -; j_call: TRBJ2-1; clone_size: few; cdr3_aa: CASLPWANEQFF; cdr3_nt: TGTGCCAGCCTACCATGGGCCAATGAGCAGTTCTTC
v_call: TRBV4-1; d_call: -; j_call: TRBJ2-7; clone_size: few; cdr3_aa: CASSSQGSGTLEKQYF; cdr3_nt: TGCGCCAGCAGCTCCCAAGGTTCCGGGACCCTAGAGAAGCAGTACTTC
v_call: TRBV7-6; d_call: TRBD1; j_call: TRBJ1-3; clone_size: many; cdr3_aa: CASREGTGPGNTIYF; cdr3_nt: TGTGCCAGCAGAGAAGGGACAGGGCCGGGAAACACCATATATTTT
v_call: TRBV6-2/TRBV6-3; d_call: -; j_call: TRBJ2-1; clone_size: -; cdr3_aa: CASSYPGPDVYNEQFF; cdr3_nt: TGTGCCAGCAGTTACCCCGGCCCCGACGTCTACAATGAGCAGTTCTTC
v_call: TRBV5-1; d_call: -; j_call: TRBJ2-1; clone_size: few; cdr3_aa: CASSSLSHNEQFF; cdr3_nt: TGCGCCAGCAGCTCCCTCAGTCACAATGAGCAGTTCTTC
v_call: TRBV28; d_call: -; j_call: TRBJ2-2; clone_size: -; cdr3_aa: CASSLSSLSRNPPGELFF; cdr3_nt: TGTGCCAGCAGTTTATCCTCCTTGTCCAGGAACCCCCCCGGGGAGCTGTTTTTT
v_call: TRBV9; d_call: -; j_call: TRBJ2-2; clone_size: -; cdr3_aa: CASSVVEGTNTGELFF; cdr3_nt: TGTGCCAGCAGCGTAGTGGAGGGAACTAACACCGGGGAGCTGTTTTTT
v_call: TRBV28; d_call: -; j_call: TRBJ2-1; clone_size: few; cdr3_aa: CASSLWGMGGAYNEQFF; cdr3_nt: TGTGCCAGCAGTTTATGGGGGATGGGGGGCGCTTACAATGAGCAGTTCTTC
v_call: TRBV27; d_call: TRBD2; j_call: TRBJ2-2; clone_size: few; cdr3_aa: CASSPWEGRDTGELFF; cdr3_nt: TGTGCCAGCAGTCCCTGGGAGGGCAGGGACACCGGGGAGCTGTTTTTT
v_call: TRBV6-1; d_call: TRBD1; j_call: TRBJ1-5; clone_size: many; cdr3_aa: CASSETPTGASNQPQHF; cdr3_nt: TGTGCCAGCAGTGAAACCCCGACAGGGGCGAGCAATCAGCCCCAGCATTTT
v_call: TRBV27; d_call: -; j_call: TRBJ1-1; clone_size: few; cdr3_aa: CASSPVWTVNTEAFF; cdr3_nt: TGTGCCAGCAGTCCCGTGTGGACAGTAAACACTGAAGCTTTCTTT
v_call: TRBV14; d_call: -; j_call: TRBJ1-6; clone_size: -; cdr3_aa: CASSQGRVAYNSPLHF; cdr3_nt: TGTGCCAGCAGCCAAGGGAGGGTCGCCTATAATTCACCCCTCCACTTT
v_call: TRBV28; d_call: -; j_call: TRBJ1-4; clone_size: few; cdr3_aa: CASTPLRVGEKLFF; cdr3_nt: TGTGCCAGCACCCCTCTCAGGGTGGGTGAAAAACTGTTTTTT
v_call: TRBV7-6; d_call: TRBD1; j_call: TRBJ2-1; clone_size: many; cdr3_aa: CASSLRYWTGYNEQFF; cdr3_nt: TGTGCCAGCAGCTTACGATACTGGACAGGCTACAATGAGCAGTTCTTC
v_call: TRBV20-1; d_call: TRBD2; j_call: TRBJ2-1; clone_size: -; cdr3_aa: CSARGWTSNNEQFF; cdr3_nt: TGCAGTGCTAGAGGGTGGACTAGTAACAATGAGCAGTTCTTC
v_call: TRBV28; d_call: -; j_call: TRBJ2-3; clone_size: -; cdr3_aa: CASKAIYTDTQYF; cdr3_nt: TGTGCCAGCAAAGCTATCTACACAGATACGCAGTATTTT
v_call: TRBV28; d_call: TRBD1; j_call: TRBJ2-7; clone_size: -; cdr3_aa: CASSLVGTGIEYEQYF; cdr3_nt: TGTGCCAGCAGTTTGGTTGGGACAGGGATAGAGTACGAGCAGTACTTC
v_call: TRBV20-1; d_call: -; j_call: TRBJ1-4; clone_size: few; cdr3_aa: CSARDAELPNEKLFF; cdr3_nt: TGCAGTGCTAGAGATGCGGAGCTTCCTAATGAAAAACTGTTTTTT
v_call: TRBV9; d_call: -; j_call: TRBJ1-2; clone_size: -; cdr3_aa: CASSSGPWGGGYTF; cdr3_nt: TGTGCCAGCAGCTCAGGGCCTTGGGGTGGTGGCTACACCTTC
v_call: TRBV28; d_call: -; j_call: TRBJ2-5; clone_size: few; cdr3_aa: CASSFRSSRWETQYF; cdr3_nt: TGTGCCAGCAGTTTCAGGTCGAGCAGGTGGGAGACCCAGTACTTC
v_call: TRBV19; d_call: -; j_call: TRBJ2-1; clone_size: -; cdr3_aa: CASSPWQGGPNEQFF; cdr3_nt: TGTGCCAGTAGTCCATGGCAGGGGGGGCCCAATGAGCAGTTCTTC
v_call: TRBV29-1; d_call: TRBD2; j_call: TRBJ2-7; clone_size: -; cdr3_aa: CSVTSGEVYEQYF; cdr3_nt: TGCAGCGTTACTAGCGGGGAAGTCTACGAGCAGTACTTC
v_call: TRBV28; d_call: -; j_call: TRBJ1-5; clone_size: few; cdr3_aa: CASSLLGQGEQPQHF; cdr3_nt: TGTGCCAGCAGTTTATTAGGGCAGGGAGAGCAGCCCCAGCATTTT